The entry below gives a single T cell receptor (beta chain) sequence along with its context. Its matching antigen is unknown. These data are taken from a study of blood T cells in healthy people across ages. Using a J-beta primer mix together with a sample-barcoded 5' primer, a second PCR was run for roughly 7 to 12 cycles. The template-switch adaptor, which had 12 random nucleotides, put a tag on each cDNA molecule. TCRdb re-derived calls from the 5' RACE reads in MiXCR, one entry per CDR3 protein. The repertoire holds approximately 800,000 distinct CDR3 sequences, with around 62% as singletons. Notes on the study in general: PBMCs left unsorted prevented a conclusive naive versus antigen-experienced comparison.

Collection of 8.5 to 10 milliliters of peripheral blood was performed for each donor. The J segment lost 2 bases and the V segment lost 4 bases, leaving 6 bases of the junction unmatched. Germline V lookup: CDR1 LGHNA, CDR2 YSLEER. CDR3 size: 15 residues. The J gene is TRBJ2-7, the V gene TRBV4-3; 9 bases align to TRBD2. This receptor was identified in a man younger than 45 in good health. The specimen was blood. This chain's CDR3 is CASSRGGGRPYEQYF. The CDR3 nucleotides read TGCGCCAGCAGCCGCGGGGGGGGAAGACCCTACGAGCAGTACTTC.